This T cell receptor beta chain appears in the sequencing data of a study of response to subunit inactivated influenza vaccine. General study results and limits: Few additional T cells are recruited per seasonal influenza vaccination, authors suggested.

TCRdb used MiXCR to reprocess the RT-PCR reads, holding one entry per CDR3 protein. The sample includes about 780,000 distinct CDR3 sequences, about 18% seen only once; the top ten take about a tenth. Germline V CDR1 and CDR2: SGHNT, YYREEE (reference sequence). This CDR3 spans 15 amino acids. Deletions cut 3 bases from V and 1 base from J, with 13 bases between. Points on this clonotype: Antigen unknown.

The receptor was derived from a man aged 45 to 65 who received an inactivated influenza vaccine. The chain carries TRBV5-4 and TRBJ1-1; perhaps TRBD1 as D (6 bases). The sample consisted of PBMCs from blood, taken more than 4 days after vaccination. This CDR3 reads CASSSDGGRNTEAFF. In DNA, the CDR3 is TGTGCCAGCAGCTCCGATGGGGGGCGGAACACTGAAGCTTTCTTT.